The 15 T cell receptor beta chains below were found in one sample sequenced in a study of shared clonotypes between healthy human individuals (TCRdb year 2020). Receptor libraries were prepared by the immunoSEQ multiplex PCR assay. TCRdb limited this immuneACCESS table to in-frame rearrangements with V and J called. A share of clones is missing; checked studies link under half to unresolved V genes, and the rest is unexplained. The sample records some 1 million clones, approximately 72% of which are singletons. 1.2% to 1.5% of the sample belongs to the ten largest clones. Sequenced input: memory CD4+ T cells sorted from blood. Taken with the paper, the label for cell subset or site translates to: CD45RA-negative fraction. The receptors here all came from a young man in good health.

The rearrangement uses TRBV4-1 and TRBJ1-4; D might be TRBD1 (6 bases). The CDR3 runs 16 residues. Looked up from germline, CDR1 is MGHRA and CDR2 is YSYEKL. Deletions cut 4 bases from V and 6 bases from J, with 18 bases between. The CDR3 region is CASSRRITGRDEKLFF. The CDR3 DNA reads TGCGCCAGCAGCCGACGGATTACAGGGAGGGATGAAAAACTGTTTTTT.

The V and J genes are TRBV5-6 and TRBJ2-3; D may be TRBD1 (6 bases). The CDR3 runs 13 residues. Germline V gene lookup returns CDR1 SGHDT and CDR2 YYEEEE. Trimming removed 2 bases at V and 10 bases at J, with 14 bases between. CDR3 nucleotide sequence: TGTGCCAGCAGCTTCCGACAGGCAGTGGCGCAGTATTTT. Amino acids: CASSFRQAVAQYF.

The J gene is TRBJ2-7, the V gene TRBV30; a possible D gene is TRBD1 (5 bases). CDR3 size: 11 residues. Trimming shortened V by 7 bases and J by 3 bases, and 10 bases separated the two germline ends. Looked up from germline, CDR1 is GTSNPN and CDR2 is SVGIG (reference sequence). CDR3 nucleotides: TGTGCCTTTGACAGATACTACGAGCAGTACTTC. It is translated as CAFDRYYEQYF.

The rearrangement links TRBV27 to TRBJ2-5, with D perhaps matching TRBD1 or TRBD2 (5 bases each). This CDR3 has 13 amino acids. Trimming removed 3 bases from V and 5 bases from J, with 10 bases in between. CDR1 and CDR2 from the germline V gene are MNHEY and SMNVEV (reference sequence). CDR3 in DNA: TGTGCCAGCAGTTTTTGGTGGGGGGAGACCCAGTACTTC. As protein: CASSFWWGETQYF.

The V call is TRBV5-1, the J call TRBJ2-2; D gene uncertain. V dropped 0 bases and J dropped 8 bases, with 8 bases sitting between them. CDR3 size: 13 residues. From germline, CDR1 is SGHRS and CDR2 YFSETQ. The DNA for the CDR3 is TGCGCCAGCAGCTTGGACTTATTGGGGGAGCTGTTTTTT. It translates to CASSLDLLGELFF.

The chain is built from TRBV5-4 and TRBJ2-1; TRBD2 matches 8 bases. The CDR3 covers 16 residues. Germline loops: CDR1 SGHNT, CDR2 YYREEE (reference sequence). Unmatched junction bases numbered 13, after V lost 4 bases and J lost 7 bases. The CDR3 DNA is TGTGCCAGCAGCCTTATGGGGGCGGGGGGAAGGAATGAGCAGTTCTTC. Translated: CASSLMGAGGRNEQFF.

The V call is TRBV18, the J call TRBJ2-7, with 7 bases matching TRBD1. V trimming: 5 bases; J trimming: 6 bases; junction bases outside the gene matches: 4. From germline, CDR1 is KGHSH and CDR2 LQKENI. This CDR3 is built from 12 residues. The CDR3 spells CASSFDRAEQYF. The CDR3, as DNA: TGTGCCAGCTCATTCGACAGGGCCGAGCAGTACTTC. The variable domain in full, completed from reference TRBV18 and TRBJ2-7, reads NAGVMQNPRHLVRRRGQEARLRCSPMKGHSHVYWYRQLPEEGLKFMVYLQKENIIDESGMPKERFSAEFPKEGPSILRIQQVVRGDSAAYFCASSFDRAEQYFGPGTRLTVT.

The V gene is TRBV5-4, the J gene TRBJ2-5, with 10 nucleotides matching TRBD1. The germline CDR1 and CDR2 sequences are SGHNT and YYREEE (reference sequence). V gave up 4 bases and J gave up 3 bases; unmatched junction bases: 9. The CDR3 consists of 16 residues. CDR3 DNA: TGTGCCAGCAGCAGCTACCGGGACAGGGGAAAAGAGACCCAGTACTTC. Its translation: CASSSYRDRGKETQYF. Drawing the rest from reference TRBV5-4 and TRBJ2-5, the complete variable domain is ETGVTQSPTHLIKTRGQQVTLRCSSQSGHNTVSWYQQALGQGPQFIFQYYREEENGRGNFPPRFSGLQFPNYSSELNVNALELDDSALYLCASSSYRDRGKETQYFGPGTRLLVL.

The J gene is TRBJ1-2, the V gene TRBV10-2; D gene uncertain. Germline lookup yields CDR1 WSHSY and CDR2 SAAADI. This CDR3 is 13 amino acids long. Trimming removed 1 base at V and 3 bases at J, with 6 bases between. In DNA form, the CDR3 reads TGCGCCAGCAGTGAGTGGGTTGACTATGGCTACACCTTC. Amino acid sequence: CASSEWVDYGYTF.

V usage is TRBV5-6 and J usage is TRBJ2-1; 9 bases agree with TRBD1. Per the germline V gene, CDR1 is SGHDT and CDR2 is YYEEEE. CDR3 length equals 15 residues. The ends lost 4 bases at V and 6 bases at J; junction bases unmatched: 8. DNA for the CDR3: TGTGCCAGCAGCCCCGGGACAGGGAGAGGCAATGAGCAGTTCTTC. The encoded protein is CASSPGTGRGNEQFF.

This clone has a count of ten or more. V gene TRBV7-8 combines with J gene TRBJ1-5; D call uncertain. Germline loops: CDR1 SGHVS, CDR2 FQNEAQ. V was shortened by 5 bases and J by 7 bases, with 15 bases between the two germline ends. The CDR3 spans 14 residues. CDR3 nucleotides: TGTGCCAGCAGCCCGGGTGGCCTAAGCCAGCCCCAGCATTTT. Translation: CASSPGGLSQPQHF.

This clone was picked up a small number of times. The CDR3 here is CASSSVGGLLSPLHF. The CDR3 nucleotides read TGTGCCAGCAGCTCCGTCGGGGGCCTACTTTCACCCCTCCACTTT. The chain combines TRBV5-4 with TRBJ1-6, with D perhaps matching TRBD1 (6 bases). Trimming cost V 3 bases and J 9 bases, with 16 bases left between them. The CDR3 totals 15 residues. Germline-derived CDR1 and CDR2 are SGHNT and YYREEE (reference sequence).

This clone occurred once. This rearrangement joins TRBV4-3 to TRBJ2-1; 9 bases fit TRBD2. The J segment lost 8 bases and the V segment lost 2 bases, leaving 4 bases of the junction unmatched. The CDR3 sequence is 14 residues long. The germline CDR1 and CDR2 sequences are LGHNA and YSLEER. Here the CDR3 reads CASSQTLAGYEQFF. Written as DNA, the CDR3 is TGCGCCAGCAGCCAAACCCTAGCGGGATATGAGCAGTTCTTC.

This rearrangement joins TRBV2 to TRBJ2-5, with 8 bases lining up with TRBD1. Gene TRBJ2-7 matches the end of the DNA better, so the J call may be wrong. Germline assignment: CDR1 SNHLY and CDR2 FYNNEI. This CDR3 has 15 amino acids. The CDR3 sequence: CASSPDRVNSYEQYF. The CDR3 nucleotides are TGTGCCAGCAGTCCGGACAGGGTTAACTCCTACGAGCAGTACTTC.

This clone was observed once. This rearrangement joins TRBV15 to TRBJ1-2; D might be TRBD1 (6 bases). This CDR3 has 14 amino acids. V was trimmed by 3 bases and J by 8 bases, leaving 16 bases between them. Per germline, CDR1 LNHNV and CDR2 YYDKDF (reference sequence). CDR3: CATSSVTGIRGYTF. The CDR3 nucleotides are TGTGCCACCAGCAGCGTAACAGGGATTCGAGGCTACACCTTC.